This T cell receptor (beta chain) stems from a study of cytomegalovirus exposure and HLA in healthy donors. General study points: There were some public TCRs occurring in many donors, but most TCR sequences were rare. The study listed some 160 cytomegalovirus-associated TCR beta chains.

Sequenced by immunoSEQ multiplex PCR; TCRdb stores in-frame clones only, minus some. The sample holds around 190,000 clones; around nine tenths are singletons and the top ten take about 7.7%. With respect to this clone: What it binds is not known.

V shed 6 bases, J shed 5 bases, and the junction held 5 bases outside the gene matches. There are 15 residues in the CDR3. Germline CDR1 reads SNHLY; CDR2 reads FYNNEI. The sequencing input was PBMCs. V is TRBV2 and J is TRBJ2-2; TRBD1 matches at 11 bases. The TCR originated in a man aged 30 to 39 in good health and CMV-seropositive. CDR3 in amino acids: CASRSGTGGTGELFF. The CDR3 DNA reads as TGTGCCAGCAGATCCGGGACAGGGGGTACCGGGGAGCTGTTTTTT. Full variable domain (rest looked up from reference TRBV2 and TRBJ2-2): EPEVTQTPSHQVTQMGQEVILRCVPISNHLYFYWYRQILGQKVEFLVSFYNNEISEKSEIFDDQFSVERPDGSNFTLKIRSTKLEDSAMYFCASRSGTGGTGELFFGEGSRLTVL.